This TCR beta chain was found in a study of shared clonotypes between healthy human individuals. The method was immunoSEQ multiplex PCR; TCRdb's version includes in-frame clones alone and lacks a portion of them. The profile covers about 1.5 million clones, with around 97% appearing a single time and 1.2% taken by the ten largest. The CD4+ fraction was divided into a CD45RA+ naive subset and a CD45RA-negative memory subset. This sequence was found in a man aged 30 to 39 in good health. Sequenced material: naive CD4+ T cells sorted from blood. Subset noted: CD45RA+ positively selected.

The CDR3 DNA reads as TGTGCCAGCTCACCATTAAGGACCTCTCCTCTGGGGGCCAACGTCCTGACTTTC. It specifies CASSPLRTSPLGANVLTF. The V and J genes are TRBV18 and TRBJ2-6; D gene ambiguous. The CDR3 length is 18 residues. Germline V CDR1 and CDR2: KGHSH, LQKENI. With 2 bases removed from V and 4 bases from J, the gap between germline ends came to 18 bases.